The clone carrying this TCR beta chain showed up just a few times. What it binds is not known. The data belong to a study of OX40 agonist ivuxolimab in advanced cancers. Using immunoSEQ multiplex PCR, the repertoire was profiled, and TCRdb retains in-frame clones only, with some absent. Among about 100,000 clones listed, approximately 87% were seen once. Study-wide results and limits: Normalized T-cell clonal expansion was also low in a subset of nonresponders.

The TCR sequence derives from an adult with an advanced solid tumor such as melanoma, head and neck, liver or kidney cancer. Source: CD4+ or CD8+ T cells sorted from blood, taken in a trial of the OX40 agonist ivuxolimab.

DNA of the CDR3: TGTGCCAGCAGCTTAGGGCAGGGAGGCAATCAGCCCCAGCATTTT. This gives the protein CASSLGQGGNQPQHF. The chain has TRBV11-2 and TRBJ1-5; a possible D gene is TRBD1 (5 bases). CDR3 length: 15 residues. The V end was cut by 1 base, the J end by 2 bases, with 9 bases between. In germline, CDR1 is SGHAT, CDR2 FQNNGV.